This TCR beta chain was retrieved from a study of CD8+CD57+ T cells in acquired aplastic anemia. Broader study findings: The CD8+ Simpson's diversity of patients and controls was not significantly different. Shared by patients and controls, nearly 30 CD8+ CDR3s were abundant in patients.

TCR beta VDJ and CDR3 profiling used genomic DNA as template. TCRdb fed the reads into MiXCR, producing one record per CDR3 protein. This table holds 150,000 to 200,000 distinct CDR3 sequences, approximately 60% found once. In regard to this clonotype: The antigen remains unidentified.

The CDR3 runs to 11 residues. The ends were cut back, 4 bases at V and 9 bases at J, with 10 bases in the middle. Germline CDR1 reads MNHNS; CDR2 reads SASEGT. The rearrangement links TRBV6-1 to TRBJ2-7; the D gene is possibly TRBD2 (6 bases). This TCR was sampled from a human donor in good health. The specimen was sorted CD4+, CD8+, or CD8+CD57+ T cells (not recorded which) from PBMCs. CDR3: CASSGGTSQYF. The CDR3 DNA follows: TGTGCCAGCAGTGGCGGGACGTCGCAGTACTTC.